This TCR beta chain was identified in a study of shared T cell receptors in the human thymus. This CDR3 contains 19 residues. With 5 bases clipped from V and 7 bases from J, the junction kept 16 bases outside the gene matches. Germline values: CDR1 MDHEN, CDR2 SYDVKM. Data came from immunoSEQ multiplex PCR; TCRdb stores just in-frame clones and leaves some out. In the table there are some 640,000 clones, about 90% of which are singletons. A further study also used this sample, focusing on human thymus T cells. According to that study: Infants served as donors; they were healthy and Finnish and were having corrective surgery for congenital heart defects. Thymus pieces cut out during corrective heart surgery were the tissue that was used. Apparent bias marked the V and J gene usage of thymic and blood repertoires.

This receptor was identified in a boy under two years old with a congenital heart defect. What was sequenced was thymocytes. The chain employs TRBV28 and TRBJ2-1, with 14 bases matching TRBD2. The CDR3 sequence: CASSRTGTSGRLGRNEQFF. DNA for the CDR3: TGTGCCAGCAGTAGAACCGGGACTAGCGGGAGATTGGGGAGGAATGAGCAGTTCTTC.